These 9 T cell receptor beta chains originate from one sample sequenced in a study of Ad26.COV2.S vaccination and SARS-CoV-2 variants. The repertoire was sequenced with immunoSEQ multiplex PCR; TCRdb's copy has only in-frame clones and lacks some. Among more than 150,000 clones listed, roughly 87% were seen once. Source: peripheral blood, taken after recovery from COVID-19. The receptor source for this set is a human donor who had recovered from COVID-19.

The CDR3 bases are TGTGCCTGGAGTTGGGCGAACACTGAAGCTTTCTTT. Residues: CAWSWANTEAFF. The J gene is TRBJ1-1, the V gene TRBV30; D is unclear. The CDR3 has 12 amino acids. The V gene's germline CDR1 is GTSNPN and CDR2 SVGIG (reference sequence). Trimming removed 2 bases at V and 1 base at J, with 5 bases between.

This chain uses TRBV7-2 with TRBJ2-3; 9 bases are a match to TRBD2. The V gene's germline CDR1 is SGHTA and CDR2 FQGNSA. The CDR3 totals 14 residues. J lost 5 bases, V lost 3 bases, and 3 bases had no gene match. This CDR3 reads CASSFGAGGDTQYF. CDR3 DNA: TGTGCCAGCAGCTTCGGAGCGGGGGGAGATACGCAGTATTTT. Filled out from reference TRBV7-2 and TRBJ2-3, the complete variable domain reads GAGVSQSPSNKVTEKGKDVELRCDPISGHTALYWYRQSLGQGLEFLIYFQGNSAPDKSGLPSDRFSAERTGGSVSTLTIQRTQQEDSAVYLCASSFGAGGDTQYFGPGTRLTVL.

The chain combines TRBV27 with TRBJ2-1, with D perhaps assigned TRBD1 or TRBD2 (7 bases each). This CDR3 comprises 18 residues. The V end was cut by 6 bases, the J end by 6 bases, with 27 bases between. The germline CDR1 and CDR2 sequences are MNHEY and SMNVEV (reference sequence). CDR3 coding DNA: TGTGCCAGCAGCCTGCTTTCCGGAGGGGAGGGGGCAGGCAATGAGCAGTTCTTC. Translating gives CASSLLSGGEGAGNEQFF.

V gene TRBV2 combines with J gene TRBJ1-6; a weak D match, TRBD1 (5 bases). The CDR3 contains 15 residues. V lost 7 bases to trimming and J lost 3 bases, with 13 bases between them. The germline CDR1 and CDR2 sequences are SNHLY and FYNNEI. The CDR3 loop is CASTGRDLYNSPLHF. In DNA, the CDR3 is TGTGCCAGCACCGGCAGGGATCTCTATAATTCACCCCTCCACTTT. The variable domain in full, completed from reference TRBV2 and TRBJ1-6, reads EPEVTQTPSHQVTQMGQEVILRCVPISNHLYFYWYRQILGQKVEFLVSFYNNEISEKSEIFDDQFSVERPDGSNFTLKIRSTKLEDSAMYFCASTGRDLYNSPLHFGNGTRLTVT.

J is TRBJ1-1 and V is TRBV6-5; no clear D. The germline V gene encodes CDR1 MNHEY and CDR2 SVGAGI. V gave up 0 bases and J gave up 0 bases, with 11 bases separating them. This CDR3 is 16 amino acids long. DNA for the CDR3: TGTGCCAGCAGTTACTCGACGGGCTCTATGAACACTGAAGCTTTCTTT. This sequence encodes CASSYSTGSMNTEAFF.

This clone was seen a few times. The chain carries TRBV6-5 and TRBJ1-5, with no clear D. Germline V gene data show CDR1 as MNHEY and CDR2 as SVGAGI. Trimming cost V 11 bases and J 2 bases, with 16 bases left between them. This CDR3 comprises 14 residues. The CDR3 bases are TGTGCCTCCTATGGAGCATATGGCAATCAGCCCCAGCATTTT. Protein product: CASYGAYGNQPQHF.

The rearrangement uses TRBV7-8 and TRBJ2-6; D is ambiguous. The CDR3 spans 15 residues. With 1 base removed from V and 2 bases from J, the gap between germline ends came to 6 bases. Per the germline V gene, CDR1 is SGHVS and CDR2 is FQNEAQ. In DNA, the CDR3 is TGTGCCAGCAGCTTAGAGTGGACTGGGGCCAACGTCCTGACTTTC. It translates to CASSLEWTGANVLTF.

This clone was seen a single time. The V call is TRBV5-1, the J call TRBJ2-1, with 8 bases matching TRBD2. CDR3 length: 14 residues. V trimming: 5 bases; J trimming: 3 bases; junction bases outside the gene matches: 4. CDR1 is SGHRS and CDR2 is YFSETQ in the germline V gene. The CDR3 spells CASSASGFYNEQFF. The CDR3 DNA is TGCGCCAGCAGTGCTAGCGGGTTCTACAATGAGCAGTTCTTC.

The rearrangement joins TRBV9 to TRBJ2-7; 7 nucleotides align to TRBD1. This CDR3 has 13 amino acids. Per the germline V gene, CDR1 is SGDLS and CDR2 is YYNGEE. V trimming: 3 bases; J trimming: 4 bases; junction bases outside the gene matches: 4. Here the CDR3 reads CASSARDSYEQYF. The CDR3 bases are TGTGCCAGCAGCGCCCGGGACAGTTACGAGCAGTACTTC.